The 9 T cell receptor beta chains below come from one sample, sequenced in a study of blood T cell repertoires in COVID-19. TCRdb keeps only in-frame clones here, not all; method: immunoSEQ multiplex PCR. The sample yields some 150,000 clones, roughly 80% seen once. Sequenced: peripheral blood. The receptors originated from a woman between 70 and 85 years old with acute or convalescent COVID-19.

This clone showed up just once. The genes are TRBV15 and TRBJ2-1; D uncertain. The germline V gene encodes CDR1 LNHNV and CDR2 YYDKDF (reference sequence). The CDR3 consists of 13 residues. With 0 bases removed from V and 6 bases from J, the gap between germline ends came to 6 bases. CDR3 region: CATSRDILNEQFF. The CDR3 coding sequence is TGTGCCACCAGCAGAGATATCCTCAATGAGCAGTTCTTC.

This sequence joins TRBV5-1 and TRBJ2-1; 7 bases match TRBD1. J gave up 5 bases and V 0 bases, and 8 bases lay outside the gene matches. The CDR3 contains 16 residues. CDR1 is SGHRS and CDR2 is YFSETQ in the germline V gene. The CDR3 here is CASSLAPETGNNEQFF. DNA of the CDR3: TGCGCCAGCAGCTTGGCCCCCGAGACAGGGAACAATGAGCAGTTCTTC.

The chain has TRBV28 and TRBJ2-7; the match to TRBD1 covers 11 bases. V lost 6 bases, J lost 3 bases, and 7 bases stayed unmatched. This CDR3 has 15 amino acids. Germline lookup yields CDR1 MDHEN and CDR2 SYDVKM. CDR3: CASRTGTGGRYEQYF. In DNA form, the CDR3 reads TGTGCCAGCAGAACCGGGACAGGGGGACGCTACGAGCAGTACTTC.

This rearrangement joins TRBV30 to TRBJ2-7; no clear D. The CDR3 spans 13 residues. V was pared by 2 bases and J by 6 bases, with 14 bases between. The germline CDR1 and CDR2 sequences are GTSNPN and SVGIG (reference sequence). The CDR3 here is CAWSLNLSSEQYF. The CDR3 DNA reads TGTGCCTGGAGTCTGAACCTCTCGAGCGAGCAGTACTTC.

This chain connects TRBV6-5 to TRBJ1-6; perhaps TRBD1 as D (5 bases). V lost 11 bases and J 0 bases, leaving 11 bases between the germline ends. CDR1 and CDR2 from the germline V gene are MNHEY and SVGAGI. CDR3 length: 14 amino acids. CDR3 amino acids: CAARGSSYNSPLHF. The CDR3 region has the DNA TGTGCCGCCCGGGGGAGCTCCTATAATTCACCCCTCCACTTT.

This rearrangement joins TRBV9 to TRBJ2-5; D may be TRBD1 (7 bases). Between the trimmed V and J ends, which lost 3 bases and 4 bases, there was a span of 16 bases. Germline CDR1 is SGDLS and CDR2 is YYNGEE. CDR3 length: 15 amino acids. The CDR3 DNA follows: TGTGCCAGCAGCGGTAAACAGGGGCGGGGAGAGACCCAGTACTTC. It is translated as CASSGKQGRGETQYF.

V usage is TRBV18 and J usage is TRBJ1-1, with 7 bases that match TRBD1. The CDR3 totals 16 residues. The germline gives CDR1 KGHSH, CDR2 LQKENI. J lost 5 bases, V lost 3 bases, and 12 bases had no gene match. The DNA of the CDR3 is TGTGCCAGCTCACCCCCAGGGGGTTTGGCAAAAACTGAAGCTTTCTTT. It yields the protein CASSPPGGLAKTEAFF.

This chain links TRBV4-3 with TRBJ2-2, with 10 positions matching TRBD2. Germline assignment: CDR1 LGHNA and CDR2 YSLEER. The CDR3 extends over 15 amino acids. The J segment lost 6 bases and the V segment lost 5 bases, leaving 6 bases of the junction unmatched. CDR3 DNA sequence: TGCGCCAGCAGCGGGAGCGGGAGGGCCGCCGGGGAGCTGTTTTTT. As protein: CASSGSGRAAGELFF.

The chain is built from TRBV30 and TRBJ2-3, with 13 bases identical to TRBD2. This CDR3 comprises 17 residues. Germline V CDR1 and CDR2: GTSNPN, SVGIG (reference sequence). V lost 1 base to trimming and J lost 0 bases; unmatched junction nucleotides: 4. The CDR3 sequence is CAWSGGLAGFSTDTQYF. The CDR3, as DNA: TGTGCCTGGAGTGGGGGACTAGCGGGATTCAGCACAGATACGCAGTATTTT.